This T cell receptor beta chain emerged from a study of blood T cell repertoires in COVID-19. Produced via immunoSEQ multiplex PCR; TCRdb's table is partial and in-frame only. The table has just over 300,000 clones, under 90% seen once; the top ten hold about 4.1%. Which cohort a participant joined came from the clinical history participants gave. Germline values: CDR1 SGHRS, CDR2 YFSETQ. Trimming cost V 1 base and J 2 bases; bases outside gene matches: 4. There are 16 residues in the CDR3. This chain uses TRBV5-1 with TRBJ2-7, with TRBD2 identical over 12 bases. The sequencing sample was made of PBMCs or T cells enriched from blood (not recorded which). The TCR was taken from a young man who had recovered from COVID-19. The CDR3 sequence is CASSLMLAGGAYEQYF. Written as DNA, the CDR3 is TGCGCCAGCAGCTTGATGCTAGCGGGGGGGGCCTACGAGCAGTACTTC.